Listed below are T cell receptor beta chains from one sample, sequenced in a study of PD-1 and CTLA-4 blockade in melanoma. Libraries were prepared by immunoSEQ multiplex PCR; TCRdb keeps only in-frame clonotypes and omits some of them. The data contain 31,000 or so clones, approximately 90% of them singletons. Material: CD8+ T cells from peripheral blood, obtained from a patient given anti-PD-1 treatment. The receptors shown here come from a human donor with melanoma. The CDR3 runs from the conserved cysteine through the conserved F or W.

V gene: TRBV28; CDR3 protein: CASSLEGSSGVTDTQYF
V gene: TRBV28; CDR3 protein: CASSSPGTEAFF
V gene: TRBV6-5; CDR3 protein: CASSPRFTYNSPLHF
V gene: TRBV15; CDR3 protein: CATSHATSGTADTQYF
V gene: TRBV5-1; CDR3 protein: CASSFSGSTEAFF
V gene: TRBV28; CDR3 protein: CASSLWIRGPEGQPQHF
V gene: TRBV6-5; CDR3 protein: CASSPDGVDGYTF
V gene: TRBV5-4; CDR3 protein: CASFTWGGGELFF
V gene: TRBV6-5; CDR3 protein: CASRARGSQETQYF
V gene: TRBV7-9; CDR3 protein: CASTSGAGQGDGYTF
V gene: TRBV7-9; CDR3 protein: CASSLGQGNTEAFF
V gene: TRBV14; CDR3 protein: CASRRYEVGDEQFF
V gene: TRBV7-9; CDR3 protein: CASSLALPGDYGYTF
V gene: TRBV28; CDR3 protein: CASSLPPPSGNTIYF
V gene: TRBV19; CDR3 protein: CASSIQGARETQYF
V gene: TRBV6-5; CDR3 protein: CASSYFGTNTGELFF